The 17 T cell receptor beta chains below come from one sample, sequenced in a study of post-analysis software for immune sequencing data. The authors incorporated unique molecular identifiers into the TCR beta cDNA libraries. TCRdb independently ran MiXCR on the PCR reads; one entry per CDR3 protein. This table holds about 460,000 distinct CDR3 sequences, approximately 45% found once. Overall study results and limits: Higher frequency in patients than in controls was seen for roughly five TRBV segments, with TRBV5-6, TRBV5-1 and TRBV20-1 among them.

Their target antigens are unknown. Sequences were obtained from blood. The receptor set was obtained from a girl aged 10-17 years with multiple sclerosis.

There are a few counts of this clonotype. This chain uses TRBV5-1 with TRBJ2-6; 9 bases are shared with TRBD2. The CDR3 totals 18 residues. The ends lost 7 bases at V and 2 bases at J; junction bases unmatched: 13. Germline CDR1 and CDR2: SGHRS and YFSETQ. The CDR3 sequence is CASSKVSGSHPGANVLTF. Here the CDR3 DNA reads TGCGCCAGCTCCAAAGTTAGCGGGAGTCACCCTGGGGCCAACGTCCTGACTTTC.

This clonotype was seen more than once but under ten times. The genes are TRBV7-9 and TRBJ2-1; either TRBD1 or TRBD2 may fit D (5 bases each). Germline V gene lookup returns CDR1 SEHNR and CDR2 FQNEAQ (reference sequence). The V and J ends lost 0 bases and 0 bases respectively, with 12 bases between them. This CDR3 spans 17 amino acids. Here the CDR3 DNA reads TGTGCCAGCAGCTTAGCTATTAGTGGGGGCTCCTACAATGAGCAGTTCTTC. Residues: CASSLAISGGSYNEQFF.

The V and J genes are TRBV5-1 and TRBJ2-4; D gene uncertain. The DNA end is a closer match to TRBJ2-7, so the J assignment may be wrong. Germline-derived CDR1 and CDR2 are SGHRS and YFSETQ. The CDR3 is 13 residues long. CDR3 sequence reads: CASSLGPENEQYF. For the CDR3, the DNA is TGCGCCAGCAGCTTGGGGCCGGAAAACGAGCAGTACTTC.

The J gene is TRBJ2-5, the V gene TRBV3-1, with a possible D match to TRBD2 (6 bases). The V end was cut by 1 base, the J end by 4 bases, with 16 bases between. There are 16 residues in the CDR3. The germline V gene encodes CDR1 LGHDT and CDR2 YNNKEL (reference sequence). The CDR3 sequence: CASSQGDSGSRETQYF. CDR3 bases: TGTGCCAGCAGCCAAGGGGATAGCGGTAGTAGAGAGACCCAGTACTTC.

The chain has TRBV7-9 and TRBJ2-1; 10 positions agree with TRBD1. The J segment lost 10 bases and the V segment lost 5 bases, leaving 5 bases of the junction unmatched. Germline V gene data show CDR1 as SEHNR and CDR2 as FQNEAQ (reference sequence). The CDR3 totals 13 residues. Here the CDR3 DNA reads TGTGCCAGCAGCGGGACAGGGGTATGGGAGCAGTTCTTC. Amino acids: CASSGTGVWEQFF.

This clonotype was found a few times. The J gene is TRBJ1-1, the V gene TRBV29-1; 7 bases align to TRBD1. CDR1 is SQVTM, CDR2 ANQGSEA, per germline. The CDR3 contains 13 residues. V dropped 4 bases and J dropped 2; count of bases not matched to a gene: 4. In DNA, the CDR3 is TGCAGCGTTGCGGGACAGCCTAACACTGAAGCTTTCTTT. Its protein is CSVAGQPNTEAFF. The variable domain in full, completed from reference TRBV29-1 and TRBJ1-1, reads SAVISQKPSRDICQRGTSLTIQCQVDSQVTMMFWYRQQPGQSLTLIATANQGSEATYESGFVIDKFPISRPNLTFSTLTVSNMSPEDSSIYLCSVAGQPNTEAFFGQGTRLTVV.

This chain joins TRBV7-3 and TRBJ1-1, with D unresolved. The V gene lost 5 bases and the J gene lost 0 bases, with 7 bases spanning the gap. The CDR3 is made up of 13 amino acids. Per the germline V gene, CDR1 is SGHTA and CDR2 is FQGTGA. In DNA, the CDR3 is TGTGCCAGCAGCACGCAGGTGAACACTGAAGCTTTCTTT. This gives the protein CASSTQVNTEAFF.

This CDR3 is CSVGGMNTEAFF. CDR3 DNA sequence: TGCAGCGTTGGAGGGATGAACACTGAAGCTTTCTTT. The chain has TRBV29-1 and TRBJ1-1; D ambiguous. V was shortened by 4 bases and J by 0 bases, with 6 bases between the two germline ends. The germline V gene has CDR1 SQVTM and CDR2 ANQGSEA. This CDR3 spans 12 amino acids.

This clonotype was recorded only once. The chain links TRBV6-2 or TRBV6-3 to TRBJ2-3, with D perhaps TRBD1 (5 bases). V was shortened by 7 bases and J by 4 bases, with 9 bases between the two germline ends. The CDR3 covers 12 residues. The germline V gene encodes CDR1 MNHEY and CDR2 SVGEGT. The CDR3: CASKTGPDTQYF. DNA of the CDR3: TGTGCCAGCAAAACAGGACCAGATACGCAGTATTTT.

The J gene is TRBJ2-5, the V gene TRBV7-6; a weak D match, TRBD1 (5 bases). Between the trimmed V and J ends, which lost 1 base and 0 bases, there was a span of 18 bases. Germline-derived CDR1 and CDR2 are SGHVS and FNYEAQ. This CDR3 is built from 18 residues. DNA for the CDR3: TGTGCCAGCAGCTTAGTTAGGGGCCGAACCCTTAACCAAGAGACCCAGTACTTC. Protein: CASSLVRGRTLNQETQYF. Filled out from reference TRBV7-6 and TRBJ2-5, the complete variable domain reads GAGVSQSPRYKVTKRGQDVALRCDPISGHVSLYWYRQALGQGPEFLTYFNYEAQQDKSGLPNDRFSAERPEGSISTLTIQRTEQRDSAMYRCASSLVRGRTLNQETQYFGPGTRLLVL.

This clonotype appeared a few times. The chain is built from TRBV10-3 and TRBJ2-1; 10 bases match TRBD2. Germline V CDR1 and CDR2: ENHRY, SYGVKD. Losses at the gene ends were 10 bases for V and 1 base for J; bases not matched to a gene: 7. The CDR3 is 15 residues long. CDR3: CATAELAGSYNEQFF. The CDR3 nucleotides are TGTGCCACCGCAGAACTAGCGGGGTCCTACAATGAGCAGTTCTTC.

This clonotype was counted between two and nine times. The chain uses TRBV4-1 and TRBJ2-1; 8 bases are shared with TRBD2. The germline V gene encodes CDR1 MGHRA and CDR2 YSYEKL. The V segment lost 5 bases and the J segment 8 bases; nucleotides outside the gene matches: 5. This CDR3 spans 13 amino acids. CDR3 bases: TGCGCCAGCAGCGTAGGGACTAGATATGAGCAGTTCTTC. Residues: CASSVGTRYEQFF.

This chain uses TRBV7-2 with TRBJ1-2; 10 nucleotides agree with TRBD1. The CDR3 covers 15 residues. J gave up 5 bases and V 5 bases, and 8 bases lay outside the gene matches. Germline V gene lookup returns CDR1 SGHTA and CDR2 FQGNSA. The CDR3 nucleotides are TGTGCCAGCAGCCCCAGGACAGGGGGAGGTTATGGCTACACCTTC. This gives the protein CASSPRTGGGYGYTF.

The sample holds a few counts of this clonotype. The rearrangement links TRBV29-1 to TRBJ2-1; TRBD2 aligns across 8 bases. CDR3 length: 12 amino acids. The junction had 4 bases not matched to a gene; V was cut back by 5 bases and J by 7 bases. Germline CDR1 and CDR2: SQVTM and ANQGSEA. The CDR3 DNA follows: TGCAGCGTTTACCGGGAGGGGAATGAGCAGTTCTTC. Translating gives CSVYREGNEQFF.

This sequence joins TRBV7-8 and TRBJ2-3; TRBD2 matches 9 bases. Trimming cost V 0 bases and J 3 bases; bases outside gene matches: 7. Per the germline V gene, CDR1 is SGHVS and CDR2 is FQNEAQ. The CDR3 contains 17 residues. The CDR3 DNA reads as TGTGCCAGCAGCTTAGCGCCTAGCGGGATTCGAACAGATACGCAGTATTTT. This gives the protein CASSLAPSGIRTDTQYF.

CDR3 in amino acids: CSARKGTDNTEAFF. Here the CDR3 DNA reads TGCAGTGCTAGGAAAGGGACAGATAACACTGAAGCTTTCTTT. The chain uses TRBV20-1 and TRBJ1-1; 7 bases agree with TRBD1. The junction had 6 bases not matched to a gene; V was cut back by 3 bases and J by 2 bases. CDR3 length: 14 amino acids. CDR1 and CDR2 from the germline V gene are DFQATT and SNEGSKA (reference sequence).

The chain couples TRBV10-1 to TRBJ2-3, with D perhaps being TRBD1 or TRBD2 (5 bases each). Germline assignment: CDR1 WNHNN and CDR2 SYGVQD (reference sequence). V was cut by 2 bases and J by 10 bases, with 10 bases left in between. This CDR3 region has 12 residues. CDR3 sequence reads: CASSEARGAQYF. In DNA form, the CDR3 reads TGCGCCAGCAGTGAGGCCCGAGGGGCGCAGTATTTT.